The 22 T cell receptor beta chains below come from one sample, sequenced in a study of T cells in Graves' hyperthyroidism and ophthalmopathy. TCR beta CDR3 sequences were amplified from RNA transcripts. HTBI primers were used for first-round RT-PCR of the TCR CDR3. TCRdb re-derived calls from the multiplex PCR reads in MiXCR, one entry per CDR3 protein. The sample carries about 420,000 distinct CDR3 sequences, roughly an eighth recorded once. Sequenced: blood. The receptors shown here come from a woman aged 18-35 years with Graves' hyperthyroidism.

V gene TRBV4-2 combines with J gene TRBJ1-1, with no clear D. Trimming cost V 2 bases and J 3 bases, with 13 bases left between them. The germline V gene encodes CDR1 LGHNA and CDR2 YNFKEQ. The CDR3 totals 15 residues. The CDR3 DNA is TGTGCCAGCAGCCAACAGTACAAAGTTGACACTGAAGCTTTCTTT. This gives the protein CASSQQYKVDTEAFF.

This clonotype was observed many times. The V and J genes are TRBV6-2 or TRBV6-3 and TRBJ2-3, with 13 bases aligning to TRBD2. Germline trimming cut 4 bases from V and 4 bases from J; bases unmatched to any gene: 8. CDR1 is MNHEY and CDR2 is SVGEGT in the germline V gene. This CDR3 region has 17 residues. The CDR3 DNA reads as TGTGCCAGCAGTTCTCCCCGACTAGCGGGAGGTCCAGATACGCAGTATTTT. It yields the protein CASSSPRLAGGPDTQYF.

Turning to this clonotype: A much larger clone differs by one base, so this may be a read error. The chain couples TRBV27 to TRBJ2-5; D perhaps matches TRBD1 (5 bases). This CDR3 spans 13 amino acids. The V gene's germline CDR1 is MNHEY and CDR2 SMNVEV (reference sequence). Trimming removed 8 bases at V and 2 bases at J, with 12 bases between. CDR3 DNA sequence: TGTGCCAGCGGGGCCAGGGAACAAGAGACCCAGTACTTC. Its protein product is CASGAREQETQYF.

This chain uses TRBV20-1 with TRBJ1-5, with 7 bases fitting TRBD1. CDR1 and CDR2 from the germline V gene are DFQATT and SNEGSKA (reference sequence). J was trimmed by 5 bases and V by 6 bases; bases with no gene match: 13. The CDR3 totals 15 residues. The DNA of the CDR3 is TGCAGTGCCGCTAGGAAGGGGGCGACGGATCAGCCCCAGCATTTT. This translates into CSAARKGATDQPQHF.

This clonotype was seen only a few times. The V gene is TRBV6-1, the J gene TRBJ1-2, with 7 bases fitting TRBD1. V lost 4 bases, J lost 8 bases, and 10 bases stayed unmatched. Germline V gene lookup returns CDR1 MNHNS and CDR2 SASEGT. The CDR3 is 14 residues long. CDR3 in amino acids: CASSVAEGARGYTF. The DNA for the CDR3 is TGTGCCAGCAGTGTAGCGGAGGGGGCGCGCGGCTACACCTTC.

V is TRBV20-1 and J is TRBJ1-2; D is perhaps TRBD1 (5 bases). There are 16 residues in the CDR3. Germline lookup yields CDR1 DFQATT and CDR2 SNEGSKA (reference sequence). V was shortened by 0 bases and J by 8 bases, with 22 bases between the two germline ends. The CDR3 spells CSARDIRTPSYQGYTF. CDR3 DNA: TGCAGTGCTAGAGATATTCGGACACCCAGCTACCAAGGCTACACCTTC.

The V and J genes are TRBV7-9 and TRBJ1-1; 7 bases line up with TRBD1. Unmatched junction bases numbered 6, after V lost 3 bases and J lost 8 bases. This CDR3 spans 13 amino acids. The V gene's germline CDR1 is SEHNR and CDR2 FQNEAQ (reference sequence). The CDR3 DNA reads TGTGCCAGCAGCTTCCTAATGGGACAGGAAGCTTTCTTT. Its protein product is CASSFLMGQEAFF.

DNA for the CDR3: TGTGCCAGCAGACTTACAACAGGGTCCATAAGGTCGGGGCCTGAAGCTTTCTTT. Translation gives CASRLTTGSIRSGPEAFF. This chain joins TRBV27 and TRBJ1-1; possibly TRBD1 for D (6 bases). V was clipped by 6 bases and J by 6 bases, with 29 bases between them. This CDR3 contains 18 residues. Germline CDR1 MNHEY, CDR2 SMNVEV (reference sequence).

J is TRBJ2-1 and V is TRBV5-1, with 7 bases lining up with TRBD1. CDR1 SGHRS and CDR2 YFSETQ come from the germline V gene. With V trimmed by 4 bases and J by 5 bases, 6 bases remained unmatched. CDR3 length: 14 residues. The CDR3 nucleotides read TGCGCCAGCAGCCCCGGGACAGAGAACAATGAGCAGTTCTTC. Translation gives CASSPGTENNEQFF.

This clonotype was seen ten or more times. The gene calls are TRBV15 and TRBJ1-1, with unresolved D. Germline V lookup: CDR1 LNHNV, CDR2 YYDKDF (reference sequence). Deletions cut 0 bases from V and 1 base from J, with 12 bases between. This CDR3 has 16 amino acids. CDR3 coding DNA: TGTGCCACCAGCAGAGACAGGAGATGGAGGAACACTGAAGCTTTCTTT. Its translation: CATSRDRRWRNTEAFF.

The chain is built from TRBV12-3 or TRBV12-4 and TRBJ2-5; D is uncertain. Trimming shortened V by 5 bases and J by 3 bases, and 4 bases separated the two germline ends. The CDR3 extends over 11 amino acids. The DNA for the CDR3 is TGTGCCAGCAGTATGAAAGAGACCCAGTACTTC. As protein: CASSMKETQYF.

This clonotype was recorded at least ten times. The chain carries TRBV6-1 and TRBJ1-5, with D possibly matching TRBD1 (6 bases). The CDR3 length is 15 residues. Trimming removed 6 bases at V and 5 bases at J, with 17 bases between. Per germline, CDR1 MNHNS and CDR2 SASEGT. Here the CDR3 reads CASRNGGGADQPQHF. CDR3 nucleotides: TGTGCCAGCAGAAACGGGGGGGGGGCTGATCAGCCCCAGCATTTT.

This clonotype was detected ten times or more. V is TRBV20-1 and J is TRBJ1-6; a possible D gene is TRBD1 (6 bases). The CDR3 consists of 14 residues. The V gene's germline CDR1 is DFQATT and CDR2 SNEGSKA (reference sequence). The germline V and J ends were trimmed by 0 bases and 7 bases, with 10 bases remaining between them. CDR3 amino acids: CSARDPGANSPLHF. CDR3 nucleotide sequence: TGCAGTGCTAGAGATCCAGGGGCAAATTCACCCCTCCACTTT.

This clonotype was counted only a few times. J is TRBJ1-1 and V is TRBV12-3 or TRBV12-4, with a possible D match to TRBD1 (5 bases). V was trimmed by 3 bases and J by 0 bases, leaving 17 bases between them. There are 17 residues in the CDR3. CDR3 region: CASSFSTGGPMNTEAFF. In DNA, the CDR3 is TGTGCCAGCAGTTTCTCAACAGGCGGTCCCATGAACACTGAAGCTTTCTTT.

The chain couples TRBV6-6 to TRBJ1-5; tentative D call: TRBD1 (6 bases). V was shortened by 0 bases and J by 0 bases, with 15 bases between the two germline ends. This CDR3 is 18 amino acids long. Germline loops: CDR1 MNHNY, CDR2 SVGAGI (reference sequence). Written as DNA, the CDR3 is TGTGCCAGCAGTTACTCGAGCAGGGGAGAATATAGCAATCAGCCCCAGCATTTT. The encoded protein is CASSYSSRGEYSNQPQHF.

This clonotype was detected ten times or more. This sequence joins TRBV11-2 and TRBJ1-2; D is possibly TRBD1 (5 bases). Germline CDR1 is SGHAT and CDR2 is FQNNGV. The germline V and J ends were trimmed by 6 bases and 5 bases, with 16 bases remaining between them. The CDR3 extends over 14 amino acids. The CDR3 coding sequence is TGTGCCAGCAGGAGGGGCACCTCTCGGTATGGCTACACCTTC. Residues: CASRRGTSRYGYTF.

The chain couples TRBV28 to TRBJ1-1; D remains unclear. Germline assignment: CDR1 MDHEN and CDR2 SYDVKM. V lost 4 bases to trimming and J lost 1 base, with 10 bases between them. The CDR3 spans 14 residues. CDR3 sequence: CASSSVRKNTEAFF. The CDR3 DNA follows: TGTGCCAGCAGTTCAGTCCGTAAGAACACTGAAGCTTTCTTT.

This clonotype was seen many times. This sequence joins TRBV24-1 and TRBJ2-1; D not resolved. CDR1 KGHDR and CDR2 SFDVKD come from the germline V gene. The CDR3 extends over 16 amino acids. Trimming pared 1 base from V and 0 bases from J, leaving 9 bases between. Here the CDR3 DNA reads TGTGCCACCAGTGATTTAGACACGAGCTCCTACAATGAGCAGTTCTTC. Translated: CATSDLDTSSYNEQFF.

This clonotype has ten or more counts. The rearrangement joins TRBV6-1 to TRBJ1-1; no definite D call. Germline CDR1 MNHNS, CDR2 SASEGT. This CDR3 spans 13 amino acids. Trimming cost V 6 bases and J 2 bases, with 10 bases left between them. This CDR3 is CASRRTENTEAFF. The CDR3 coding sequence is TGTGCCAGCAGACGGACCGAAAACACTGAAGCTTTCTTT.

The chain is built from TRBV14 and TRBJ2-1, with 16 bases aligning to TRBD2. Germline CDR1 SGHDN, CDR2 FVKESK. J lost 14 bases, V lost 5 bases, and 15 bases had no gene match. The CDR3 covers 17 residues. CDR3 protein: CASSKTQKGLAGGPEFF. The CDR3 DNA reads as TGTGCCAGCAGCAAAACACAAAAGGGACTAGCGGGAGGGCCCGAGTTCTTC.

Note on this clonotype: A clone one base away is much larger, so this may be a read error. The genes are TRBV5-6 and TRBJ1-5; D is undetermined. The CDR3 has 14 residues. In germline, CDR1 is SGHDT, CDR2 YYEEEE. CDR3: CVSSNGLTGQPQHF. CDR3 coding DNA: TGTGTCAGCAGCAACGGACTTACGGGTCAGCCCCAGCATTTT. The full variable domain, completed using reference TRBV5-6 and TRBJ1-5, is DAGVTQSPTHLIKTRGQQVTLRCSPKSGHDTVSWYQQALGQGPQFIFQYYEEEERQRGNFPDRFSGHQFPNYSSELNVNALLLGDSALYLCVSSNGLTGQPQHFGDGTRLSIL.

This clonotype was detected ten times or more. V is TRBV11-2 and J is TRBJ2-1, with TRBD2 matching over 7 bases. V dropped 8 bases and J dropped 6; count of bases not matched to a gene: 7. The CDR3 length is 13 residues. Germline CDR1 SGHAT, CDR2 FQNNGV. This CDR3 is CASGREDLNEQFF. DNA of the CDR3: TGTGCCAGCGGACGGGAGGACCTCAATGAGCAGTTCTTC.